The entry below describes one T cell receptor beta chain. The antigen is unknown. Each CDR3 protein is one row after TCRdb ran MiXCR on the reads. The sample holds 75,000 to 95,000 distinct CDR3 sequences, about 45% seen once. This specimen belongs to a study of T cell repertoires in cytomegalovirus infection. Study-wide context: Carrying CMV and the relevant HLA type showed in public TCR beta signatures.

Germline lookup yields CDR1 SGHTA and CDR2 FQGNSA. CDR3 length: 16 amino acids. J gave up 5 bases and V 1 base, and 8 bases lay outside the gene matches. This sequence was found in a human donor in good health (CMV status not recorded). Some clones in this sample may be carry-over from other donors' samples. Here the sequenced sample was CD8+ T cells from cultured PBMCs, taken from culture after CMV antigen stimulation. V gene TRBV7-2 combines with J gene TRBJ2-5; 9 bases agree with TRBD1. CDR3 in DNA: TGTGCCAGCAGCTTAGTGACAGGGGGGTTTAGGGAGACCCAGTACTTC. It yields the protein CASSLVTGGFRETQYF.